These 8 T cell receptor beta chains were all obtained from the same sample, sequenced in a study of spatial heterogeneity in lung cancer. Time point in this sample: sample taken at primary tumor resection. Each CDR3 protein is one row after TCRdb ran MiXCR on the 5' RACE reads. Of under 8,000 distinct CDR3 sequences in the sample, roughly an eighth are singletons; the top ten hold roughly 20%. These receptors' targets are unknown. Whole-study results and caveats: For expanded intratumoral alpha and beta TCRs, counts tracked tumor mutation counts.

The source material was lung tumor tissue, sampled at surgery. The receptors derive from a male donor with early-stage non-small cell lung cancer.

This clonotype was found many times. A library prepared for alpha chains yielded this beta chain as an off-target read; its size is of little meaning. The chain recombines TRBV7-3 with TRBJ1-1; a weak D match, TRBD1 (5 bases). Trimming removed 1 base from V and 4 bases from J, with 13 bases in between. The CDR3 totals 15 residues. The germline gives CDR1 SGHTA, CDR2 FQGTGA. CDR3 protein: CASSLSKIRGTEAFF. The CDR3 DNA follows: TGTGCCAGCAGCTTAAGCAAGATTAGGGGCACTGAAGCTTTCTTT. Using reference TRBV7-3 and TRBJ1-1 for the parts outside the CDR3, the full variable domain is GAGVSQTPSNKVTEKGKYVELRCDPISGHTALYWYRQSLGQGPEFLIYFQGTGAADDSGLPNDRFFAVRPEGSVSTLKIQRTERGDSAVYLCASSLSKIRGTEAFFGQGTRLTVV.

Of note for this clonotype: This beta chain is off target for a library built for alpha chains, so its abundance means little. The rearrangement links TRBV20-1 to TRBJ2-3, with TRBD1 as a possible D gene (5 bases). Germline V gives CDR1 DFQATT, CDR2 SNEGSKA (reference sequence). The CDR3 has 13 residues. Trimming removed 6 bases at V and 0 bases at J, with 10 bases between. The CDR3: CSAHPGSTDTQYF. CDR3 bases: TGCAGTGCGCACCCAGGGAGCACAGATACGCAGTATTTT.

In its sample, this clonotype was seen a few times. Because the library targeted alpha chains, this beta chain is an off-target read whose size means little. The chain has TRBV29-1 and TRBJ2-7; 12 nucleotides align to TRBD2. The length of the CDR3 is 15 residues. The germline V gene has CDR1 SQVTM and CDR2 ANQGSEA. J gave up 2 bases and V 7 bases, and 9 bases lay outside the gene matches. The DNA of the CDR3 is TGCAGCGCGATCACCCTAGCGGGAGGGCCCTACGAGCAGTACTTC. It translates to CSAITLAGGPYEQYF.

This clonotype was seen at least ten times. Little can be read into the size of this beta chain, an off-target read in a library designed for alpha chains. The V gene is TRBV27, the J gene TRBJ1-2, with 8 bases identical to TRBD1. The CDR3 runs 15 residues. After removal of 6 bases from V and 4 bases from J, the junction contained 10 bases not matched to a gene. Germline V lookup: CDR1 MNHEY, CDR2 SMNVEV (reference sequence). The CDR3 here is CASSPRGRGPYGYTF. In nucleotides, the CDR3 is TGTGCCAGCAGCCCCAGGGGGCGCGGGCCCTATGGCTACACCTTC.

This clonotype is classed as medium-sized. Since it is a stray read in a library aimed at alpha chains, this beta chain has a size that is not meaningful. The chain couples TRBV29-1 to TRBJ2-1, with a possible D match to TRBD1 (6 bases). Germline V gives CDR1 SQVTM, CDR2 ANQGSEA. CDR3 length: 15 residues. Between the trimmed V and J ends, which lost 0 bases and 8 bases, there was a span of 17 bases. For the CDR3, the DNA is TGCAGCGTTGAAGAGTACAGCAGGGGTCTCGATGAGCAGTTCTTC. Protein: CSVEEYSRGLDEQFF.

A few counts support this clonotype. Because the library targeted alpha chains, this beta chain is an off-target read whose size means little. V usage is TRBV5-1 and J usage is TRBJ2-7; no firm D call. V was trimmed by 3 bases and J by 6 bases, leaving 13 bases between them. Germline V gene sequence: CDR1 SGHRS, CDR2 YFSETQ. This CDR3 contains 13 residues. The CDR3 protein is CASSSGPGGEQYF. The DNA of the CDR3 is TGCGCCAGCAGCTCCGGACCCGGCGGCGAGCAGTACTTC.

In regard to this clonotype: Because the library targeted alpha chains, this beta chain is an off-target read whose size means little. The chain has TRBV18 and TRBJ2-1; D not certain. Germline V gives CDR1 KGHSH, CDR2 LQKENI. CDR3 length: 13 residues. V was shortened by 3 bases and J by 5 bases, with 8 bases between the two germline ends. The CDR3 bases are TGTGCCAGCTCACCTACTTCCCACAATGAGCAGTTCTTC. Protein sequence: CASSPTSHNEQFF.

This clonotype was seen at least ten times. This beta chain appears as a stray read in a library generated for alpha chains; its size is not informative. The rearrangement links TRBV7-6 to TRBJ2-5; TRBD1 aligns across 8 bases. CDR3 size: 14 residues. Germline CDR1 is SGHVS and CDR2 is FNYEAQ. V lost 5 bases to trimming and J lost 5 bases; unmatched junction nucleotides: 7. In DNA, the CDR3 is TGTGCCAGCAGCCTCCCCAGGGGGCTGGAGACCCAGTACTTC. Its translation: CASSLPRGLETQYF.